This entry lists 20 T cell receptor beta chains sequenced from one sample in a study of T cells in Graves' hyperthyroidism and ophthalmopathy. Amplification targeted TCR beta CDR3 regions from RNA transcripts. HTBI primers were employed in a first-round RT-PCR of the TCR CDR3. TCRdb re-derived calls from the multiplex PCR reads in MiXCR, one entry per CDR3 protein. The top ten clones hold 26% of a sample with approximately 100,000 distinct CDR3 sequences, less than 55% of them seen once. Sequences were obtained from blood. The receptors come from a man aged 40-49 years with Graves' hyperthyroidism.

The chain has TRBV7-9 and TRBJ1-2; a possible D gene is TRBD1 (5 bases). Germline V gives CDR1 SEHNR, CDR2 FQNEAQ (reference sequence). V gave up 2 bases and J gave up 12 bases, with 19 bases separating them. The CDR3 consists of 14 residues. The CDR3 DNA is TGTGCCAGCAGCTTAAGTTCAGGGCTGTCTGGAAACACCTTC. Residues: CASSLSSGLSGNTF.

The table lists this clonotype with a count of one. The CDR3 coding sequence is TGTGCCAGCAGCAGGGAGGGAGGGGTTGGGTACGAGCAGCCCCAGCATTTT. It encodes CASSREGGVGYEQPQHF. The J gene is TRBJ1-5, the V gene TRBV2, with a possible D match to TRBD1 (5 bases). Germline lookup yields CDR1 SNHLY and CDR2 FYNNEI. This CDR3 contains 17 residues. The germline V and J ends were trimmed by 6 bases and 7 bases, with 25 bases remaining between them.

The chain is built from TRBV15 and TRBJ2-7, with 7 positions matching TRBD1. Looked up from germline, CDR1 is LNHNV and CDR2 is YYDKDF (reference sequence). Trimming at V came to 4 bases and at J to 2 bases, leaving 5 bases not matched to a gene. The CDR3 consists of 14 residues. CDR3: CATSNRDSTYEQYF. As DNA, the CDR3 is TGTGCCACCAGCAACCGGGACAGTACCTACGAGCAGTACTTC.

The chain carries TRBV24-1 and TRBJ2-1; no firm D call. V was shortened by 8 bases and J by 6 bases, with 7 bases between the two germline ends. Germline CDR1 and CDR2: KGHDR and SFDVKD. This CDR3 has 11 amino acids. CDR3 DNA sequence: TGTGCCACCATGGATCTCAATGAGCAGTTCTTC. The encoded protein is CATMDLNEQFF.

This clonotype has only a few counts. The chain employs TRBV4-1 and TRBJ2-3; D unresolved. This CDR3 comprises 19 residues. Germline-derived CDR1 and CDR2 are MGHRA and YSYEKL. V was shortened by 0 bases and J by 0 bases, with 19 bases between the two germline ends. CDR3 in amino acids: CASSQDIGKELLSTDTQYF. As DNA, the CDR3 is TGCGCCAGCAGCCAAGATATAGGGAAAGAACTCCTTAGCACAGATACGCAGTATTTT.

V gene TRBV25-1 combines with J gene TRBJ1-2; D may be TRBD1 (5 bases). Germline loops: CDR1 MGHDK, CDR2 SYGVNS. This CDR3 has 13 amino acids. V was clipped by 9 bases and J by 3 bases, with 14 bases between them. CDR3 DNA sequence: TGTGCCAGGCCCAATCAGGGCGACTATGGCTACACCTTC. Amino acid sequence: CARPNQGDYGYTF.

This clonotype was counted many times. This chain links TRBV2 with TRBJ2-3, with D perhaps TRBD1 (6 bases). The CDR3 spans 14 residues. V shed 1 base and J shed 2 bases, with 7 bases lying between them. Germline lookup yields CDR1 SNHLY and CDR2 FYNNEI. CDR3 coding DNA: TGTGCCAGCAGTGAAGGACAGGCCACAGATACGCAGTATTTT. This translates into CASSEGQATDTQYF.

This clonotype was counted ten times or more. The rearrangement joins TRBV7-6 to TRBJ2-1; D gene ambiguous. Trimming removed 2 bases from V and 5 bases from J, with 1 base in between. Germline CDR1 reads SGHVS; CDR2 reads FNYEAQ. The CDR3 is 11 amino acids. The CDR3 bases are TGTGCCAGCAGCTTAAACAATGAGCAGTTCTTC. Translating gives CASSLNNEQFF.

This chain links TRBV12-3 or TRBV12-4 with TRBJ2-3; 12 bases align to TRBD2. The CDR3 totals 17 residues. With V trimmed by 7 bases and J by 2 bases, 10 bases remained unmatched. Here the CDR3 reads CASKWSSGRANTDTQYF. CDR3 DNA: TGTGCCAGCAAGTGGTCTAGCGGGAGGGCCAACACAGATACGCAGTATTTT.

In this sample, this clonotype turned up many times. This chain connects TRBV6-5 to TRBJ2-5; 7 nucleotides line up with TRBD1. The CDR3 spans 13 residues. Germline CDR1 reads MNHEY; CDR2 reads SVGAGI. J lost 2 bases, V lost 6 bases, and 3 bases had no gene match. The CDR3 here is CASRPGGQETQYF. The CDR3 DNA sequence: TGTGCCAGCAGACCAGGGGGACAAGAGACCCAGTACTTC.

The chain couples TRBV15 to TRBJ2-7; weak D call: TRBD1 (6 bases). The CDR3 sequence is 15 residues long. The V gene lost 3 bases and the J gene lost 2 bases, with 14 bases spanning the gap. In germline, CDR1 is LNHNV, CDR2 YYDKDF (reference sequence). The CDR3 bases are TGTGCCACCAGCAGCGACAGGTCGTCTACCTACGAGCAGTACTTC. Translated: CATSSDRSSTYEQYF.

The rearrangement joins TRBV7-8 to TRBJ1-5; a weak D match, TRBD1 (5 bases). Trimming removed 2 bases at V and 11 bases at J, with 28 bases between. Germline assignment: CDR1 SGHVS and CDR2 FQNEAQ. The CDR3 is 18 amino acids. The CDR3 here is CASSLLRTSGDLIGTQHF. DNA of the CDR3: TGTGCCAGCAGCTTACTTAGGACTAGCGGGGACCTTATCGGGACCCAGCATTTT.

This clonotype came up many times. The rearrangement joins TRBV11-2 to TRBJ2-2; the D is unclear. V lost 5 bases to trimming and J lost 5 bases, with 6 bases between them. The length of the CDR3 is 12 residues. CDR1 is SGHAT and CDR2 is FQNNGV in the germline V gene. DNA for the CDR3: TGTGCCAGCAGCCTCATTACCGGGGAGCTGTTTTTT. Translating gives CASSLITGELFF. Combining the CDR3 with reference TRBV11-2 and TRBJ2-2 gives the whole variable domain EAGVAQSPRYKIIEKRQSVAFWCNPISGHATLYWYQQILGQGPKLLIQFQNNGVVDDSQLPKDRFSAERLKGVDSTLKIQPAKLEDSAVYLCASSLITGELFFGEGSRLTVL.

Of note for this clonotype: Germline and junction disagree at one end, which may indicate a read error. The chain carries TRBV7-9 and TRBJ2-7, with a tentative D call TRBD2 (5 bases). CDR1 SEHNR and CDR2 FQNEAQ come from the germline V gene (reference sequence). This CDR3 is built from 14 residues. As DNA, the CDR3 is TGTGCCAGCAGCTTACAGGAGGCCCTTTACGAGCAGTGCTTC. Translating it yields CASSLQEALYEQCF.

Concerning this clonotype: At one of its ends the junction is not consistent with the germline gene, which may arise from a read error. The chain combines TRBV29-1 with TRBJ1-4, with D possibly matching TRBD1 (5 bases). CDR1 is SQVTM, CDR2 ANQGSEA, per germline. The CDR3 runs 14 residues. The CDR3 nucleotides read TGCAGCGTTGACCCAGGGTCAACTAGTGAAAGACTGTTTTTT. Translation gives CSVDPGSTSERLFF. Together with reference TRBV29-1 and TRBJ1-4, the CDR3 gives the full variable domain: SAVISQKPSRDICQRGTSLTIQCQVDSQVTMMFWYRQQPGQSLTLIATANQGSEATYESGFVIDKFPISRPNLTFSTLTVSNMSPEDSSIYLCSVDPGSTSERLFFGSGTQLSVL.

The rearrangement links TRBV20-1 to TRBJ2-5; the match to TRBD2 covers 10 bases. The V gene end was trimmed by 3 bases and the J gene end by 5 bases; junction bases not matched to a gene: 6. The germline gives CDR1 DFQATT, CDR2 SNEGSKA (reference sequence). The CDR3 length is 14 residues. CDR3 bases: TGCAGTGCTAGGGATAGCGGGAGGTTGGAGACCCAGTACTTC. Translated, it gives CSARDSGRLETQYF.

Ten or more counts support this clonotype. Here the CDR3 reads CASSQGLGASSEQYF. CDR3 in DNA: TGTGCCAGCAGCCAAGGACTGGGGGCGTCGAGCGAGCAGTACTTC. The rearrangement joins TRBV3-1 to TRBJ2-7; D might be TRBD1 (6 bases). Trimming took off 1 base at V and 6 bases at J, with 16 bases between the two ends. This CDR3 comprises 15 residues. The V gene's germline CDR1 is LGHDT and CDR2 YNNKEL (reference sequence).

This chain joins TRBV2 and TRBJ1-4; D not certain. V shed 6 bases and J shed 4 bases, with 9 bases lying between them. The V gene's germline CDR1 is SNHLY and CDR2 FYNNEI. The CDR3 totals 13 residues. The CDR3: CASRRVLNEKLFF. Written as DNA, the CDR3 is TGTGCCAGCAGGAGGGTACTTAATGAAAAACTGTTTTTT.

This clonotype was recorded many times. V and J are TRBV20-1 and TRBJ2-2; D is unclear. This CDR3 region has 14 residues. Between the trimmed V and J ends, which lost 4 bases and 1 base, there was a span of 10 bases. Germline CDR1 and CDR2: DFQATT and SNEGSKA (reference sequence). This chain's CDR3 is CSATPGRNTGELFF. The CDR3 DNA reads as TGCAGTGCTACACCGGGTCGGAACACCGGGGAGCTGTTTTTT.

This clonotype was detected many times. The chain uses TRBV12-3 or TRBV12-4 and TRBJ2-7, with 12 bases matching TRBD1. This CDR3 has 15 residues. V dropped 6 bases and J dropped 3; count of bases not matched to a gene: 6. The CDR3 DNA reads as TGTGCCAGCAGCTCCCGGGACAGGGGGCTCTACGAGCAGTACTTC. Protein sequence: CASSSRDRGLYEQYF.